This T cell receptor beta chain was identified during a study of cytomegalovirus exposure and HLA in healthy donors. Study-level results: There were 164 TCR beta chains listed as cytomegalovirus-associated. As was reported, the classifier diagnosed cytomegalovirus status with high specificity and sensitivity. Later analysis demonstrated an association between a missense DCLRE1C variant and TCR beta V- and J-gene trimming. Common viral pathogens seemed, in a later analysis, to connect with several of the most significant clusters.

This CDR3 has 19 residues. The germline V gene encodes CDR1 PRHDT and CDR2 FYEKMQ (reference sequence). Trimming cost V 0 bases and J 4 bases, with 22 bases left between them. Primers included in the PCR were 60 Vbeta and 13 Jbeta primers. TCRdb keeps only in-frame clones here, not all; method: immunoSEQ multiplex PCR. This sample contains around 50,000 clones. About this clone: Its antigen is still unknown.

The chain links TRBV13 to TRBJ1-3; D is unclear. The sample was PBMCs. The clonotype comes from a woman between 40 and 55 years old in good health and CMV-seronegative. The CDR3 DNA is TGTGCCAGCAGCTTAGGAGGGAGAGTGAGCAGCGGTCTGGGAAACACCATATATTTT. It codes for CASSLGGRVSSGLGNTIYF. The variable domain in full, completed from reference TRBV13 and TRBJ1-3, reads AAGVIQSPRHLIKEKRETATLKCYPIPRHDTVYWYQQGPGQDPQFLISFYEKMQSDKGSIPDRFSAQQFSDYHSELNMSSLELGDSALYFCASSLGGRVSSGLGNTIYFGEGSWLTVV.